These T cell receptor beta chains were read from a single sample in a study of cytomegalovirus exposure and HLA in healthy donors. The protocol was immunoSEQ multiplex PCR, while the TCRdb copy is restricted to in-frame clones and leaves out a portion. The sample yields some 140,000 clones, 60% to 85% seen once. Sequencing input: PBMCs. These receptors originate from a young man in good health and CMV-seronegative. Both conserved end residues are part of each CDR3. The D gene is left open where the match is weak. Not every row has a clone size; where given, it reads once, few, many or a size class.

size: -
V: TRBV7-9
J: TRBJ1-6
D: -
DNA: TGTGCCAGCAGCTTAGTCGGGGAACTCAATAATTCACCCCTCCACTTT
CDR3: CASSLVGELNNSPLHF

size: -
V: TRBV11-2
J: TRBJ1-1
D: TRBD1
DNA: TGTGCCAGCAGCTTGGGACAGTTCGAAGCTTTCTTT
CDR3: CASSLGQFEAFF

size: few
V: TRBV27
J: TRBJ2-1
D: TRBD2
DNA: TGTGCCACCGGACTAGCGGGGGGGACTGGTGAGCAGTTCTTC
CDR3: CATGLAGGTGEQFF

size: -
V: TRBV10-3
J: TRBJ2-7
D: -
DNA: TGTGCCATCAGGGGTGCAGGACAGAGCAACTACGAGCAGTACTTC
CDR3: CAIRGAGQSNYEQYF

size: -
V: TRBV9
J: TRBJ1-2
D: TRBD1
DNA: TGTGCCAGCAGCAAAAGTACGGGCAGGGGGTCCGCTAATGGCTACACCTTC
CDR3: CASSKSTGRGSANGYTF

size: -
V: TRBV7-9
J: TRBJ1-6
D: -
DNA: TGTGCCAGCACCTTGAGGCGGAGTTCACCCCTCCACTTT
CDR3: CASTLRRSSPLHF

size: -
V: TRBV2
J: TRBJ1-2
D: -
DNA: TGTGCCAGCAGTGGGAGATATGGCTACACCTTC
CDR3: CASSGRYGYTF

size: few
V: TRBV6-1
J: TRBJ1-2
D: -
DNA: TGTGCCAGCAGTGAAGGATACGAGGCTGCCTATGGCTACACCTTC
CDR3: CASSEGYEAAYGYTF

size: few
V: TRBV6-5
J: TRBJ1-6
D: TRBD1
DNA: TGTGCCAGCAGTTACTCGGGACAGGGGGTTTCACCCCTCCACTTT
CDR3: CASSYSGQGVSPLHF

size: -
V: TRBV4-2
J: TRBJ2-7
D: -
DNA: TGTGCCAGCAGCCAAGAACAGGGCGCCTACGAGCAGTACTTC
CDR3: CASSQEQGAYEQYF

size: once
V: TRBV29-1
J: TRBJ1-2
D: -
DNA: TGCAGCGTTGACATCAGGGATCTCAACTATGGCTACACCTTC
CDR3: CSVDIRDLNYGYTF

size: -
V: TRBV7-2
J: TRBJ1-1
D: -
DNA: TGTGCCAGCAGCTTAGGGTTGCGGAGTAGCACTGAAGCTTTCTTT
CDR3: CASSLGLRSSTEAFF

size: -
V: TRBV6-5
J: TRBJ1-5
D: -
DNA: TGTGCCAGCAGGGGGTGGACTATGAGAAATCAGCCCCAGCATTTT
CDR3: CASRGWTMRNQPQHF

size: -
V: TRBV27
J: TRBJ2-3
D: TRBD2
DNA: TGTGCCAGCACTCGGGGGGTCGTGGGCACAGATACGCAGTATTTT
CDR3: CASTRGVVGTDTQYF

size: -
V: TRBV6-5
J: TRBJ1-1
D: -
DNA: TGTGCCAGCAGTTACTCGTTTCAGCTTGGAGGCACTGAAGCTTTCTTT
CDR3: CASSYSFQLGGTEAFF

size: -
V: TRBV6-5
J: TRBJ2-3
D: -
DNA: TGTGCCAGCAGTTACTCGAGCTTCGGGTCCCATACGCAGTATTTT
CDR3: CASSYSSFGSHTQYF

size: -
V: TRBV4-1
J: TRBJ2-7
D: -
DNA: TGCGCCAGCAGCCACGGAGAACGGGACACATACTACGAGCAGTACTTC
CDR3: CASSHGERDTYYEQYF

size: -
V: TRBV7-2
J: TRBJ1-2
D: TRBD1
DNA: TGTGCCAGCAGCACAGGGACAGGGTATGGCTACACCTTC
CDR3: CASSTGTGYGYTF

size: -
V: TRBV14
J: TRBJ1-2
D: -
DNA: TGTGCCAGCAGCCAAGTCGTCGGGGGAGTTCCCTATGGCTACACCTTC
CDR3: CASSQVVGGVPYGYTF

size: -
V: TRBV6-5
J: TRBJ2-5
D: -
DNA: TGTGCCAGCAAGATACAGCCAGCATCGGAGACCCAGTACTTC
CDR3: CASKIQPASETQYF

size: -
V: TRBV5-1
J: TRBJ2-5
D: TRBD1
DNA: TGCGCCAGCAGCCAACAGGGGGCCGAGACCCAGTACTTC
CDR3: CASSQQGAETQYF

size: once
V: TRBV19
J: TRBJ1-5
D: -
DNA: TGTGCCAGTAGTATCCGTTACAGGGATAGTCAGCCCCAGCATTTT
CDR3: CASSIRYRDSQPQHF

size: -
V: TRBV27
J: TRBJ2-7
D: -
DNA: TGTGCCAGCAGTCTAGGACTGGCCTCCTACGAGCAGTACTTC
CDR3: CASSLGLASYEQYF

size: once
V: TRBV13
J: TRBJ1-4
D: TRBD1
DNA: TGTGCCAGCAGCCATGGGACAGAAACAAATGAAAAACTGTTTTTT
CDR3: CASSHGTETNEKLFF

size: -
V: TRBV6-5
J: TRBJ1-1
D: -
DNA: TGTGCCAGCAGTTACCATTTACAGGGGAACACTGAAGCTTTCTTT
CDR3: CASSYHLQGNTEAFF

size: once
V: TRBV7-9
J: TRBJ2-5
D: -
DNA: TGTGCCAGCAGCTGGGGGGAGCCAAGGGAGACCCAGTACTTC
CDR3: CASSWGEPRETQYF

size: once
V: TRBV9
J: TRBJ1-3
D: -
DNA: TGTGCCAGCAGCGCCATCCGGGGAGATGGAAACACCATATATTTT
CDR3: CASSAIRGDGNTIYF

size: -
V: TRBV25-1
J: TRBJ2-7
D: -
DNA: TGTGCCAGCAGTGAGAGGAACGAGCAGTACTTC
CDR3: CASSERNEQYF

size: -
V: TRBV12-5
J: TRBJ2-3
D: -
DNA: TGTGCTAGTGGTTCCCCACCTTACAGGGTATCCACAGATACGCAGTATTTT
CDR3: CASGSPPYRVSTDTQYF

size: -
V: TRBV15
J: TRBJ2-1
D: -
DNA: TGTGCCACCAGCATGGGCGATGAGCAGTTCTTC
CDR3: CATSMGDEQFF

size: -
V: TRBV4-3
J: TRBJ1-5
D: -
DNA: TGCGCCAGCAGCCAAATCAGGGAAAGCAATCAGCCCCAGCATTTT
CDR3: CASSQIRESNQPQHF

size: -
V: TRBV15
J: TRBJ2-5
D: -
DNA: TGTGCCACCAGCAGAGCCCTGGAGACCCAGTACTTC
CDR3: CATSRALETQYF